This is a list of T cell receptor beta chains from one sample in a study of blood T cell repertoires in COVID-19. TCRdb keeps only in-frame clones here, not all; method: immunoSEQ multiplex PCR. The top ten clones hold 0.95% to 1.1% of a sample with some 350,000 clones, approximately 92% of them seen once. Sequencing used PBMCs or T cells enriched from blood (not recorded which). These receptors all come from a man aged 18 to 29 who had recovered from COVID-19. The CDR3 runs from the conserved cysteine through the conserved F or W.

TRBJ2-7 TRBV5-1 CASSLNGYEQYF
TRBJ1-2 TRBV18 CASSPRLGVDGYTF
TRBJ2-3 TRBV9 CASSVGLAGVFRTDTQYF
TRBJ2-3 TRBV7-2 CASSYMRDTQYF
TRBJ2-2 TRBV10-1 CASSEPKGGPHTGELFF
TRBJ1-2 TRBV28 CASTSPGQDNYGYTF
TRBJ1-1 TRBV27 CASSFLFQGNTEAFF
TRBJ1-2 TRBV24-1 CATSGGSYGYTF
TRBJ1-3 TRBV2 CASSRRGGPASGNTIYF
TRBJ2-7 TRBV11-2 CASSLNGGASYEQYF
TRBJ1-5 TRBV2 CASSLRTGHGNQPQHF
TRBJ1-2 TRBV4-2 CASSQDTGWGSYGYTF
TRBJ2-3 TRBV10-3 CAIRPSGGSTDTQYF
TRBJ2-1 TRBV7-8 CASSFVRVRDEQFF
TRBJ2-7 TRBV19 CASASGRRSYEQYF
TRBJ1-5 TRBV28 CASGDGGVSGF
TRBJ1-3 TRBV18 CASSPPSLSGNTIYF
TRBJ2-3 TRBV28 CASRVRTDTQYF
TRBJ1-2 TRBV5-1 CASSLEGVLGGYTF
TRBJ2-5 TRBV11-2 CASRRPGSRKETQYF
TRBJ2-2 TRBV18 CASSTAPGQGVAGELFF
TRBJ2-7 TRBV28 CASRQTGAPGEQYF
TRBJ1-5 TRBV19 CASSIDQTESNQPQHF
TRBJ2-7 TRBV28 CASSFLRFRDRDYEQYF
TRBJ2-7 TRBV28 CASSLTLDWDYEQYF
TRBJ2-1 TRBV2 CASSGNTYNEQFF
TRBJ1-1 TRBV12-5 CASGFLYGDMNTEAFF
TRBJ1-5 TRBV4-2 CASSQGIGVRNQPQHF
TRBJ1-1 TRBV24-1 CATSDAQGGMAFF
TRBJ2-5 TRBV7-2 CASSLGQAWETQYF
TRBJ2-7 TRBV6-5 CASSYSSRRAGGTYF
TRBJ2-7 TRBV3-1/TRBV3-2 CASSRLGTSLYEQYF
TRBJ2-2 TRBV4-3 CASSQEGVREGYTGELFF
TRBJ2-2 TRBV5-1 CASSLDGLAGGSTGELFF
TRBJ1-5 TRBV28 CASSLTGQGNQPQHF
TRBJ2-1 TRBV7-9 CASSSGQLNEQFF
TRBJ2-3 TRBV4-2 CASSQDLAATDTQYF
TRBJ1-4 TRBV5-1 CASSNDRDGEKLFF
TRBJ2-1 TRBV7-3 CASSPNPLTSGRAHQFF
TRBJ1-2 TRBV6-5 CASTLGTGGAYGYTF
TRBJ1-2 TRBV5-1 CASSLGQGLVGYTF
TRBJ1-3 TRBV30 CAWSVQGGNTIYF
TRBJ2-1 TRBV9 CASSVGVSEINEQFF
TRBJ2-3 TRBV19 CASSSGQYTDTQYF
TRBJ2-7 TRBV5-8 CASRSDRLGDEQYF
TRBJ1-2 TRBV3-1/TRBV3-2 CASSQSTGNGYTF
TRBJ1-1 TRBV4-2 CASSQEGSGSTEAFF